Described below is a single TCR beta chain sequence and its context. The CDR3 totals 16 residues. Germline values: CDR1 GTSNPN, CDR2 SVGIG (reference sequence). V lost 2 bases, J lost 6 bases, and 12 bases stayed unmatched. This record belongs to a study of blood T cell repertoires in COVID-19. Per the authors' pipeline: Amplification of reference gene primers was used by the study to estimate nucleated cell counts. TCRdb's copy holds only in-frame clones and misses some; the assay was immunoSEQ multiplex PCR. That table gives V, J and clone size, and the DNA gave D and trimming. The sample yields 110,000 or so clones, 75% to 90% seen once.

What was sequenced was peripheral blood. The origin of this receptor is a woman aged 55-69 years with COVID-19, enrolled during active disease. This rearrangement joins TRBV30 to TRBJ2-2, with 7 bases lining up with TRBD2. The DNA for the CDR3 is TGTGCCTGGAGTCCTCTATGGGGGGGTCTCCCCGGGGAGCTGTTTTTT. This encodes CAWSPLWGGLPGELFF.